Below, 18 T cell receptor beta chains from the same sample are listed, as sequenced in a study of T-cell memory formation after mild COVID-19. TCRdb redid the calling of the 5' RACE reads with MiXCR, one entry per CDR3 protein. Found here are roughly 170,000 distinct CDR3 sequences, approximately 17% of them singletons; the top ten hold 3.9%. Sequenced: PBMCs or a T cell subset sorted from them (not recorded which). These receptors originate from a man between 18 and 35 years old who had mild COVID-19 (a few samples of this study predate the infection). Cell type and time point are not known.

This clonotype was observed a few times. V is TRBV4-3 and J is TRBJ1-2; D is ambiguous. The V and J ends lost 0 bases and 5 bases respectively, with 10 bases between them. Germline CDR1 and CDR2: LGHNA and YSLEER. This CDR3 comprises 14 residues. The CDR3 loop is CASSQDVREYGYTF. The CDR3 DNA sequence: TGCGCCAGCAGCCAAGACGTGAGGGAATATGGCTACACCTTC.

This clonotype was detected ten times or more. The rearrangement links TRBV5-1 to TRBJ2-5, with 10 nucleotides matching TRBD1. Germline CDR1 SGHRS, CDR2 YFSETQ. The CDR3 spans 14 residues. The V segment lost 0 bases and the J segment 5 bases; nucleotides outside the gene matches: 1. The CDR3 nucleotides read TGCGCCAGCAGCTTGGCGGGACAGGGGGAGACCCAGTACTTC. It translates to CASSLAGQGETQYF. The whole variable domain, filled in from reference TRBV5-1 and TRBJ2-5, reads KAGVTQTPRYLIKTRGQQVTLSCSPISGHRSVSWYQQTPGQGLQFLFEYFSETQRNKGNFPGRFSGRQFSNSRSEMNVSTLELGDSALYLCASSLAGQGETQYFGPGTRLLVL.

This chain uses TRBV20-1 with TRBJ1-2; D is undetermined. There are 11 residues in the CDR3. Germline V gene data show CDR1 as DFQATT and CDR2 as SNEGSKA (reference sequence). CDR3 protein: CSTTRLSGYTF. Here the CDR3 DNA reads TGCAGCACGACACGTTTGTCGGGCTACACCTTC.

In its sample, this clonotype was seen many times. V and J are TRBV20-1 and TRBJ2-5; TRBD1 matches at 7 bases. Germline loops: CDR1 DFQATT, CDR2 SNEGSKA (reference sequence). Losses at the gene ends were 6 bases for V and 7 bases for J; bases not matched to a gene: 8. The CDR3 is 12 residues long. CDR3 loop: CSAPGGVGTQYF. The CDR3 DNA follows: TGCAGTGCCCCAGGGGGAGTGGGGACCCAGTACTTC.

This clonotype has only a few counts. The V call is TRBV7-9, the J call TRBJ1-2; D remains unclear. The CDR3 runs 12 residues. Trimming pared 1 base from V and 8 bases from J, leaving 8 bases between. CDR1 and CDR2 from the germline V gene are SEHNR and FQNEAQ (reference sequence). CDR3 amino acids: CASSLERGGYTF. The DNA for the CDR3 is TGTGCCAGCAGCTTAGAGCGTGGCGGCTACACCTTC.

This clonotype was recorded many times. This chain connects TRBV5-1 to TRBJ2-3; a weak D match, TRBD1 (6 bases). This CDR3 contains 15 residues. From germline, CDR1 is SGHRS and CDR2 YFSETQ. V lost 3 bases to trimming and J lost 4 bases, with 15 bases between them. The CDR3 here is CASSSTGLGPDTQYF. The CDR3 region has the DNA TGCGCCAGCAGCTCGACAGGCCTGGGGCCAGATACGCAGTATTTT.

The V call is TRBV6-2 or TRBV6-3, the J call TRBJ1-4, with a possible D match to TRBD1 (6 bases). Per germline, CDR1 MNHEY and CDR2 SVGEGT. This CDR3 spans 14 amino acids. V lost 7 bases and J lost 10, with 19 bases in between. The CDR3 here is CASTPGTGYPKLFF. CDR3 nucleotide sequence: TGTGCCAGCACCCCGGGAACAGGGTATCCAAAACTGTTTTTT.

This sequence joins TRBV7-2 and TRBJ2-7; 8 bases fit TRBD1. Germline V gene sequence: CDR1 SGHTA, CDR2 FQGNSA. CDR3 length: 15 residues. V dropped 5 bases and J dropped 3; count of bases not matched to a gene: 9. This CDR3 reads CASSPGQGSDYEQYV. The CDR3 DNA sequence: TGTGCCAGCAGCCCCGGACAGGGTTCAGACTACGAGCAGTACGTC.

This clonotype was detected ten times or more. The V call is TRBV9, the J call TRBJ2-7; D uncertain. Germline-derived CDR1 and CDR2 are SGDLS and YYNGEE. The CDR3 loop spans 15 amino acids. V lost 0 bases to trimming and J lost 3 bases, with 13 bases between them. CDR3 in amino acids: CASSVVPGPDYEQYF. For the CDR3, the DNA is TGTGCCAGCAGCGTAGTGCCCGGGCCCGACTACGAGCAGTACTTC.

The chain carries TRBV4-3 and TRBJ2-1; 10 bases line up with TRBD2. CDR1 is LGHNA and CDR2 is YSLEER in the germline V gene. V dropped 1 base and J dropped 7; count of bases not matched to a gene: 10. The CDR3 extends over 17 amino acids. The chain's CDR3 is CASSQVSSGGGLNEQFF. The CDR3 bases are TGCGCCAGCAGCCAAGTCTCGAGCGGGGGGGGTTTGAATGAGCAGTTCTTC.

This clonotype was counted between two and nine times. The chain couples TRBV5-4 to TRBJ2-7; D is tentatively TRBD1 or TRBD2 (5 bases each). Between the trimmed V and J ends, which lost 5 bases and 2 bases, there was a span of 14 bases. Germline CDR1 is SGHNT and CDR2 is YYREEE (reference sequence). This CDR3 comprises 14 residues. The CDR3 protein is CASSYAGAPYEQYV. The CDR3 DNA sequence: TGTGCCAGCAGTTATGCCGGGGCCCCCTACGAGCAGTACGTC.

V and J are TRBV28 and TRBJ2-2; D gene unclear. Trimming pared 6 bases from V and 6 bases from J, leaving 14 bases between. The CDR3 totals 14 residues. Per the germline V gene, CDR1 is MDHEN and CDR2 is SYDVKM. The CDR3: CASRPQSSAGELFF. Written as DNA, the CDR3 is TGTGCCAGCAGACCCCAGAGCTCAGCCGGGGAGCTGTTTTTT.

V is TRBV20-1 and J is TRBJ2-3; D is unclear. Germline V gene lookup returns CDR1 DFQATT and CDR2 SNEGSKA (reference sequence). V lost 6 bases and J lost 6, with 7 bases in between. CDR3 length equals 10 residues. The chain's CDR3 is CSALRDTQYF. In nucleotides, the CDR3 is TGCAGTGCCCTACGGGATACGCAGTATTTT.

The chain's CDR3 is CSASTYGQGDYGYGYTF. The CDR3, as DNA: TGCAGTGCTAGCACGTACGGACAGGGGGATTATGGCTATGGCTACACCTTC. V gene TRBV20-1 combines with J gene TRBJ1-2, with TRBD1 identical over 10 bases. Looked up from germline, CDR1 is DFQATT and CDR2 is SNEGSKA (reference sequence). Trimming at V came to 3 bases and at J to 4 bases, leaving 14 bases not matched to a gene. This CDR3 has 17 residues.

V gene TRBV10-3 combines with J gene TRBJ2-2, with a possible D match to TRBD1 (6 bases). CDR1 and CDR2 (germline): ENHRY, SYGVKD. CDR3 size: 13 residues. V was shortened by 6 bases and J by 6 bases, with 11 bases between the two germline ends. CDR3 DNA sequence: TGTGCCATCAGCATGACAGGACCCGGGGAGCTGTTTTTT. Translation: CAISMTGPGELFF.

This clonotype has only a few counts. The genes are TRBV20-1 and TRBJ1-2; tentative D call: TRBD1 (5 bases). V was clipped by 6 bases and J by 5 bases, with 13 bases between them. The length of the CDR3 is 12 residues. Germline V gene lookup returns CDR1 DFQATT and CDR2 SNEGSKA (reference sequence). The CDR3 reads CSAPLGGYGYTF. Written as DNA, the CDR3 is TGCAGTGCACCCCTGGGGGGGTATGGCTACACCTTC.

This clonotype was counted a few times. The rearrangement links TRBV4-1 to TRBJ1-2; D is unclear. V shed 0 bases and J shed 4 bases, with 18 bases lying between them. CDR3 length: 17 amino acids. Germline CDR1 MGHRA, CDR2 YSYEKL. DNA for the CDR3: TGCGCCAGCAGCCAAGAGGTCCCCGTGGCCGACATCTATGGCTACACCTTC. It yields the protein CASSQEVPVADIYGYTF.

The chain joins TRBV4-1 to TRBJ1-2; 8 positions agree with TRBD1. Unmatched junction bases numbered 6, after V lost 3 bases and J lost 6 bases. Germline CDR1 and CDR2: MGHRA and YSYEKL. This CDR3 spans 14 amino acids. The CDR3 is CASSQTDRVHGYTF. CDR3 DNA sequence: TGCGCCAGCAGCCAGACGGACAGGGTTCATGGCTACACCTTC.